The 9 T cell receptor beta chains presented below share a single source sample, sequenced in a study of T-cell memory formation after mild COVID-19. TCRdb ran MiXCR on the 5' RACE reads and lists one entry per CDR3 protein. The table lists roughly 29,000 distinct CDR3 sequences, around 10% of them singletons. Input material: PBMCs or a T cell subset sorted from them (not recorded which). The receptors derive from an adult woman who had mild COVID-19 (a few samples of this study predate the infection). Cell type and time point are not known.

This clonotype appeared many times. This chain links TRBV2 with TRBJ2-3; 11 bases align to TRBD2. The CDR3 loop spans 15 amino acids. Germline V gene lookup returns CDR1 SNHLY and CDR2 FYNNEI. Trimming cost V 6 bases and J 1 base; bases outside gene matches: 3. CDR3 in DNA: TGTGCCAGCAGCCTAGCGGGGGGCGGCACAGATACGCAGTATTTT. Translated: CASSLAGGGTDTQYF.

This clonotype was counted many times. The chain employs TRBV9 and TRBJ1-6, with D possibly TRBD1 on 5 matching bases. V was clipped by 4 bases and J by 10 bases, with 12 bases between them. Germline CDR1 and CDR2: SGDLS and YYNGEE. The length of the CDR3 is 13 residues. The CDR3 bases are TGTGCCAGCAGCTCCCGGGACGAGTCACCCCTCCACTTT. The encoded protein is CASSSRDESPLHF.

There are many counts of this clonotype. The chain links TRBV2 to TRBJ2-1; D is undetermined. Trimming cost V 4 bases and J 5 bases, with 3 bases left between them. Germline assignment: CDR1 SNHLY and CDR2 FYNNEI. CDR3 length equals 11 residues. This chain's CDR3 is CASSADNEQFF. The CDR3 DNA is TGTGCCAGCAGTGCCGACAATGAGCAGTTCTTC.

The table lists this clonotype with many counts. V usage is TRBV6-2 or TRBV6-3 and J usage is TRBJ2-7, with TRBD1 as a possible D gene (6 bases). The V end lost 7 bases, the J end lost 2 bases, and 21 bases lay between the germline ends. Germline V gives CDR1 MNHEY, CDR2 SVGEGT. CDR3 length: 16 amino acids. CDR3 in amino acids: CASNDPPRTGTYEQYF. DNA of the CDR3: TGTGCCAGCAACGACCCTCCCCGAACAGGGACCTACGAGCAGTACTTC.

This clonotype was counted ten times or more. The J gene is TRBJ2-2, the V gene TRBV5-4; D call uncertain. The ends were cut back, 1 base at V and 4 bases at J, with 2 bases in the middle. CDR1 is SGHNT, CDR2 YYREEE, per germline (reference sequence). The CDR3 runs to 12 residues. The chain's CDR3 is CASSLSTGELFF. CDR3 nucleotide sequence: TGTGCCAGCAGCTTGTCCACCGGGGAGCTGTTTTTT. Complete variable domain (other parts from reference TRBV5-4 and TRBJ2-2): ETGVTQSPTHLIKTRGQQVTLRCSSQSGHNTVSWYQQALGQGPQFIFQYYREEENGRGNFPPRFSGLQFPNYSSELNVNALELDDSALYLCASSLSTGELFFGEGSRLTVL.

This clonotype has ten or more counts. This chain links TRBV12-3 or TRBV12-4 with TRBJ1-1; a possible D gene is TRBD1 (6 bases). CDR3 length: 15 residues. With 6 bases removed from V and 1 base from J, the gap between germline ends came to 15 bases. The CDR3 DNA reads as TGTGCCAGCAGGACCCAGGGGATTCGGAACACTGAAGCTTTCTTT. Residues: CASRTQGIRNTEAFF.

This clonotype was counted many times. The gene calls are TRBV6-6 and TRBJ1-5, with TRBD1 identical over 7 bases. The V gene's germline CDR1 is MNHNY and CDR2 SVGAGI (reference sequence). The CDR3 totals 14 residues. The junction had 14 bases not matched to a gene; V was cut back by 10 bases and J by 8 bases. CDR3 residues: CATGGGRSFEPQHF. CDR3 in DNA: TGTGCCACAGGGGGAGGCAGATCCTTTGAGCCCCAGCATTTT.

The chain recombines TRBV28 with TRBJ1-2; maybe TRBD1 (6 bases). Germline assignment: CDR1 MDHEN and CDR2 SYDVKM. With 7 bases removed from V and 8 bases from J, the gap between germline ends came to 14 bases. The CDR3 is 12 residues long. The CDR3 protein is CASTATGGGYTF. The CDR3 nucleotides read TGTGCCAGCACCGCGACAGGAGGGGGCTACACCTTC.

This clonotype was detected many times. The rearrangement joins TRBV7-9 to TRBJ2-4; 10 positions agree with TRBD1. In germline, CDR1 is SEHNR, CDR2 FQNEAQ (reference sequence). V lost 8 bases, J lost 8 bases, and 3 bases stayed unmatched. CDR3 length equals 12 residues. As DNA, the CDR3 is TGTGCCAGCCATGGACAGGGGGACATTCAGTACTTC. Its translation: CASHGQGDIQYF.